These T cell receptor beta chains were read from a single sample in a study of cytomegalovirus exposure and HLA in healthy donors. Clones were read by immunoSEQ multiplex PCR, and TCRdb kept only the in-frame ones, dropping some. Among approximately 76,000 clones listed, roughly 94% were seen once. The sample consisted of PBMCs. Receptors were obtained from a woman aged 18-29 years in good health and CMV-seronegative. CDR3s leave out the opening cysteine and the closing phenylalanine or tryptophan. A D gene is named only where the DNA matches it firmly. Only part of the rows carry a size: once, few, many, or a class if the clone is expanded.

CDR3aa	abundance	v_gene	j_gene	len	d_gene
ASSLGQGGTGELF	-	TRBV5-5	TRBJ2-2	13	TRBD1
ASSDDRGLYEQY	once	TRBV5-4	TRBJ2-7	12	TRBD1
ASASPSTDTQY	-	TRBV7-9	TRBJ2-3	11	-
ASRPGAGQGARLDTQY	-	TRBV27	TRBJ2-3	16	TRBD1
ARGFPNTEAF	-	TRBV30	TRBJ1-1	10	-
ASRPGGAGNSPLH	-	TRBV7-9	TRBJ1-6	13	-
ASSYSIEHHNEQF	few	TRBV6-5	TRBJ2-1	13	-
ASSPRVPYEQY	once	TRBV27	TRBJ2-7	11	-
ASSPERVSIYEQY	-	TRBV13	TRBJ2-7	13	-
ASSGGLSYEQY	-	TRBV2	TRBJ2-7	11	-
ASSIQGYAQPQH	-	TRBV6-1	TRBJ1-5	12	TRBD1
ASSPDSSGSYEQY	-	TRBV7-2	TRBJ2-7	13	-
ASRPGGRDEQY	-	TRBV7-9	TRBJ2-7	11	-
ASSISVQGEQY	-	TRBV19	TRBJ2-7	11	-
ASSLPGKIYSNQPQH	-	TRBV28	TRBJ1-5	15	-
ASSTMFNRGYEQY	-	TRBV21-1	TRBJ2-7	13	-
ASSSTLTDEQF	-	TRBV28	TRBJ2-1	11	-
AWSPGTNQPQH	-	TRBV30	TRBJ1-5	11	-
ASSEGGGNQPQH	-	TRBV6-1	TRBJ1-5	12	-
ASSERSPTGANYGYT	-	TRBV6-1	TRBJ1-2	15	TRBD1
AWRNSGGGETQY	-	TRBV30	TRBJ2-5	12	TRBD2
ASSSIQGAGYGYT	-	TRBV6-6	TRBJ1-2	13	TRBD1
ASREDTGIRQPQH	-	TRBV6-4	TRBJ1-5	13	-
AWSAGLAGNNEQF	-	TRBV30	TRBJ2-1	13	TRBD2
ASSVWDREHTEAF	-	TRBV19	TRBJ1-1	13	TRBD1
ASSEARFADSGLYEQY	-	TRBV6-1	TRBJ2-7	16	-
ASSPPSGPLEEQY	-	TRBV5-4	TRBJ2-7	13	TRBD2
ASSRGTSGIEQY	-	TRBV7-6	TRBJ2-7	12	TRBD2
ASTVASNTGELF	-	TRBV6-1	TRBJ2-2	12	-
ATDERGTIY	-	TRBV6-1	TRBJ1-3	9	-
AWTLAGGPYEQY	-	TRBV30	TRBJ2-7	12	TRBD2
ASSLRRLNTEAF	once	TRBV28	TRBJ1-1	12	-
ASSQDMASNQPQH	once	TRBV4-3	TRBJ1-5	13	-
ASSYDRGEQY	-	TRBV7-2	TRBJ2-7	10	TRBD1
ASSPGDRGYGYT	-	TRBV18	TRBJ1-2	12	TRBD1
ASSLVVGLAVSYNEQF	once	TRBV5-8	TRBJ2-1	16	TRBD2
ASRTTEGAAGYT	few	TRBV6-4	TRBJ1-2	12	TRBD1
ASSFGQASEAF	-	TRBV27	TRBJ1-1	11	-
ASSQDLAQHEQY	-	TRBV4-3	TRBJ2-7	12	-
ASVQEGADSYNEQF	-	TRBV2	TRBJ2-1	14	-
ASSLPTDRLVGETQY	-	TRBV7-9	TRBJ2-5	15	-
SARVADTQY	-	TRBV20-1	TRBJ2-3	9	-
ASSIGPSTAQGQY	-	TRBV19	TRBJ2-7	13	-
ASSLRLAGDHEQY	-	TRBV28	TRBJ2-7	13	TRBD2
ATSSGTGSSYNSPLH	-	TRBV15	TRBJ1-6	15	TRBD1
ASSLYREITGELF	-	TRBV27	TRBJ2-2	13	-
ASSVVDSTFSGANVLT	-	TRBV9	TRBJ2-6	16	-
ASSAGTGGYEQY	-	TRBV6-5	TRBJ2-7	12	TRBD1
ASSFPRGGQETQY	once	TRBV28	TRBJ2-5	13	-
ASSSKDSYEKLF	-	TRBV6-6	TRBJ1-4	12	-
ASSSGDQETQY	-	TRBV27	TRBJ2-5	11	-
ASSFGQYEKLF	-	TRBV19	TRBJ1-4	11	-
ASSGVRFEAF	once	TRBV10-2	TRBJ1-1	10	-
SPRGYEQY	-	TRBV20-1	TRBJ2-7	8	-
ASSGPGQGQETQY	-	TRBV7-9	TRBJ2-5	13	TRBD1
ASTAGSGNTGELF	-	TRBV6-4	TRBJ2-2	13	-
ASSQDFGETQY	once	TRBV4-1	TRBJ2-5	11	-
ASSPDRGQPQH	-	TRBV4-3	TRBJ1-5	11	TRBD1
ASSVVGTFYNEQF	-	TRBV9	TRBJ2-1	13	-
ASSNYRGGQPQH	-	TRBV7-8	TRBJ1-5	12	TRBD1